These 20 T cell receptor beta chains came from one sample sequenced in a study of CD8+ T cells in alopecia areata listed by TCRdb under 2018. The time point label corresponds to: baseline before oral tofacitinib. Libraries were built with the immunoSEQ multiplex PCR assay. RNA was extracted from all samples and reverse transcribed into cDNA, which served as template for TCR sequencing. TCRdb took this table from immuneACCESS and kept in-frame rearrangements with V and J called. Such tables lack part of the clones; where checked against another copy, unresolved V genes explain under half of the gap, and the rest is unexplained. The table for this sample lists about 130,000 clones; about 46% of them were counted only once. Around 19% of the sample lies in the top ten. Specimen: CD8+ T cells sorted from blood, collected at week 0. These receptors originate from a human donor with alopecia areata.

The chain couples TRBV29-1 to TRBJ2-2; D ambiguous. There are 13 residues in the CDR3. Germline V CDR1 and CDR2: SQVTM, ANQGSEA. Trimming took 7 bases from V and 1 from J, leaving 10 bases between them. CDR3 in amino acids: CSADTVNTGELFF. The DNA of the CDR3 is TGCAGCGCCGACACGGTGAACACCGGGGAGCTGTTTTTT.

This clone has more than one count but fewer than ten. The chain combines TRBV6-6 with TRBJ1-1; D is unclear. The germline V and J ends were trimmed by 5 bases and 0 bases, with 10 bases remaining between them. This CDR3 is built from 14 residues. Germline V lookup: CDR1 MNHNY, CDR2 SVGAGI (reference sequence). The CDR3 DNA is TGTGCCAGCAGTAATCCGATCGTGAACACTGAAGCTTTCTTT. Its protein product is CASSNPIVNTEAFF.

In this sample, this clone turned up a few times. This chain joins TRBV5-4 and TRBJ2-7; 8 bases map to TRBD2. With V trimmed by 4 bases and J by 6 bases, 0 bases remained unmatched. CDR3 length: 11 amino acids. Per germline, CDR1 SGHNT and CDR2 YYREEE (reference sequence). Here the CDR3 reads CASSRGGEQYF. The CDR3 bases are TGTGCCAGCAGCCGGGGGGGCGAGCAGTACTTC.

Remarks on this clone: Other DNA sequences in the same sample also yield this CDR3. V and J are TRBV30 and TRBJ2-1; D may be TRBD1 (5 bases). Trimming left V 0 bases short and J 2 bases short, with 5 bases between. CDR3 length: 13 residues. From germline, CDR1 is GTSNPN and CDR2 SVGIG (reference sequence). The CDR3 loop reads CAWSVGAYNEQFF. The CDR3 DNA reads TGTGCCTGGAGTGTAGGGGCCTACAATGAGCAGTTCTTC.

This clone has ten or more counts. The chain has TRBV4-2 and TRBJ2-5, with TRBD2 as a possible D gene (5 bases). V lost 0 bases, J lost 5 bases, and 13 bases lay in between. This CDR3 spans 15 amino acids. CDR1 LGHNA and CDR2 YNFKEQ come from the germline V gene. Here the CDR3 DNA reads TGTGCCAGCAGCCAAGATTGGACTCCGGGGGAGACCCAGTACTTC. Translating it yields CASSQDWTPGETQYF.

Only a few counts were recorded for this clone. This chain uses TRBV4-3 with TRBJ2-7, with D perhaps matching TRBD2 (5 bases). Germline V gene data show CDR1 as LGHNA and CDR2 as YSLEER. Trimming left V 3 bases short and J 7 bases short, with 13 bases between. The length of the CDR3 is 13 residues. The CDR3 here is CASSQEGWEEQYF. The CDR3 DNA reads TGCGCCAGCAGCCAGGAAGGGTGGGAGGAGCAGTACTTC.

The V call is TRBV30, the J call TRBJ2-5, with D hard to call. CDR3 size: 16 residues. Between the trimmed V and J ends, which lost 1 base and 2 bases, there was a span of 17 bases. Germline V gene lookup returns CDR1 GTSNPN and CDR2 SVGIG (reference sequence). Here the CDR3 reads CAWSGPPFYRQETQYF. CDR3 DNA sequence: TGTGCCTGGAGTGGCCCCCCCTTCTATCGACAAGAGACCCAGTACTTC.

This chain uses TRBV5-6 with TRBJ2-7; the match to TRBD1 covers 9 bases. The CDR3 sequence is 15 residues long. Per the germline V gene, CDR1 is SGHDT and CDR2 is YYEEEE. With V trimmed by 0 bases and J by 3 bases, 4 bases remained unmatched. The CDR3, as DNA: TGTGCCAGCAGCTTGGGGGGACAGGGAGACTACGAGCAGTACTTC. As protein: CASSLGGQGDYEQYF.

With regard to this clone: The junction does not match germline at one end; this may be a read error. The J gene is TRBJ2-3, the V gene TRBV4-1, with 13 bases identical to TRBD2. Germline CDR1 reads MGHRA; CDR2 reads YSYEKL. The CDR3 consists of 16 residues. The CDR3 coding sequence is TGTGCCAGCAGCCAAGATACTAGCGGGGGGGCAGATACGCAGTATTTT. This gives the protein CASSQDTSGGADTQYF.

The rearrangement joins TRBV5-4 to TRBJ1-1; TRBD1 aligns across 7 bases. V lost 0 bases and J lost 0; bases outside the gene matches: 8. The germline V gene has CDR1 SGHNT and CDR2 YYREEE (reference sequence). The CDR3 length is 17 residues. The CDR3 DNA is TGTGCCAGCAGCTTGGACAGGGGAGTAGACATGAACACTGAAGCTTTCTTT. Residues: CASSLDRGVDMNTEAFF. The complete variable domain, with remaining parts taken from reference TRBV5-4 and TRBJ1-1, reads ETGVTQSPTHLIKTRGQQVTLRCSSQSGHNTVSWYQQALGQGPQFIFQYYREEENGRGNFPPRFSGLQFPNYSSELNVNALELDDSALYLCASSLDRGVDMNTEAFFGQGTRLTVV.

This rearrangement joins TRBV15 to TRBJ2-1; D gene uncertain. Germline CDR1 LNHNV, CDR2 YYDKDF (reference sequence). Between the trimmed V and J ends, which lost 5 bases and 6 bases, there was a span of 11 bases. This CDR3 comprises 13 residues. This chain's CDR3 is CATSDETTNEQFF. DNA for the CDR3: TGTGCCACCAGCGATGAGACAACCAATGAGCAGTTCTTC.

This rearrangement joins TRBV29-1 to TRBJ2-1; 7 nucleotides line up with TRBD1. From germline, CDR1 is SQVTM and CDR2 ANQGSEA. The V and J ends lost 0 bases and 0 bases, in that order; junction bases with no gene match: 8. This CDR3 has 17 residues. The DNA for the CDR3 is TGCAGCGTTGAAGAGGACCCCACAGGGGCCTCCTACAATGAGCAGTTCTTC. Amino acids: CSVEEDPTGASYNEQFF.

This clone appeared a single time. V and J are TRBV7-8 and TRBJ2-2, with 11 positions matching TRBD2. J lost 1 base, V lost 2 bases, and 3 bases had no gene match. This CDR3 has 17 amino acids. The germline CDR1 and CDR2 sequences are SGHVS and FQNEAQ. The CDR3 is CASSLRLAGLNTGELFF. CDR3 nucleotide sequence: TGTGCCAGCAGCTTACGACTAGCGGGGCTGAACACCGGGGAGCTGTTTTTT.

J is TRBJ2-7 and V is TRBV27; 8 bases are shared with TRBD1. The CDR3 extends over 16 amino acids. J was trimmed by 0 bases and V by 6 bases; bases with no gene match: 10. CDR1 is MNHEY and CDR2 is SMNVEV in the germline V gene (reference sequence). The CDR3 sequence is CASSNGTGTGSYEQYF. DNA for the CDR3: TGTGCCAGCAGCAATGGTACCGGGACAGGCTCCTACGAGCAGTACTTC.

This clone was picked up a small number of times. V is TRBV4-1 and J is TRBJ2-2; unclear D gene. Per the germline V gene, CDR1 is MGHRA and CDR2 is YSYEKL. V shed 6 bases and J shed 7 bases, with 12 bases lying between them. The CDR3 contains 13 residues. The CDR3 nucleotides read TGCGCCAGCAGTTCTGCATCCGACGGGGAGCTGTTTTTT. Its translation: CASSSASDGELFF.

The chain links TRBV29-1 to TRBJ2-5; D might be TRBD2 (6 bases). This CDR3 comprises 14 residues. The germline V gene has CDR1 SQVTM and CDR2 ANQGSEA. With 5 bases removed from V and 7 bases from J, the gap between germline ends came to 20 bases. CDR3 in amino acids: CSVLVPQAGGTQYF. CDR3 DNA: TGCAGCGTTCTTGTCCCCCAGGCCGGGGGGACCCAGTACTTC. Full variable domain (rest looked up from reference TRBV29-1 and TRBJ2-5): SAVISQKPSRDICQRGTSLTIQCQVDSQVTMMFWYRQQPGQSLTLIATANQGSEATYESGFVIDKFPISRPNLTFSTLTVSNMSPEDSSIYLCSVLVPQAGGTQYFGPGTRLLVL.

This chain uses TRBV11-2 with TRBJ2-1, with D maybe TRBD1 (6 bases). The CDR3 totals 13 residues. The ends were cut back, 5 bases at V and 3 bases at J, with 8 bases in the middle. In germline, CDR1 is SGHAT, CDR2 FQNNGV. Written as DNA, the CDR3 is TGTGCCAGCAGCGACAGGAACTACAATGAGCAGTTCTTC. Its translation is CASSDRNYNEQFF.

This chain uses TRBV30 with TRBJ2-2; 7 positions match TRBD1. CDR1 and CDR2 (germline): GTSNPN, SVGIG (reference sequence). V dropped 5 bases and J dropped 6; count of bases not matched to a gene: 3. The CDR3 runs to 12 residues. CDR3 amino acids: CAWDQGAGELFF. The DNA of the CDR3 is TGTGCCTGGGACCAGGGGGCCGGGGAGCTGTTTTTT.

This chain uses TRBV5-6 with TRBJ1-1, with D possibly matching TRBD1 (5 bases). The CDR3 sequence is 15 residues long. The V gene's germline CDR1 is SGHDT and CDR2 YYEEEE. The V gene lost 1 base and the J gene lost 5 bases, with 15 bases spanning the gap. In nucleotides, the CDR3 is TGTGCCAGCAGCTTGCCCGCGGAGGGGAGGACTGAAGCTTTCTTT. It codes for CASSLPAEGRTEAFF.

The gene calls are TRBV7-9 and TRBJ2-5, with 8 bases lining up with TRBD1. V shed 8 bases, J shed 4 bases, and the junction held 15 bases outside the gene matches. This CDR3 contains 16 residues. The germline CDR1 and CDR2 sequences are SEHNR and FQNEAQ (reference sequence). The CDR3 region is CASLSPPGGQGETQYF. The CDR3 DNA follows: TGTGCCAGCTTAAGCCCGCCAGGCGGACAGGGAGAGACCCAGTACTTC.